This T cell receptor beta chain was documented in a study of blood T cells in healthy people across ages (dated by TCRdb to about 2015). Concerning the study at large: Template switching captured roughly one uniquely barcoded TCR beta cDNA molecule per two T cells in model experiments. Using the same blood draw, the study looked at two additional independent replicas of 1 million unique cDNA reads for two donors, one aged 18 to 30 and the other aged 80 or older. To track age-related changes in TCR beta repertoire diversity, the study relied on deep sequencing normalized with unique cDNA molecular identifiers. To avoid experimental bias, donors of different ages were spread randomly across the sequencing lanes. The donors were split into four age groups: young (average 16 years), middle-aged (nearly 40), aged (about 56) and long-lived (approximately 80).

Library preparation employed 5' RACE. TCRdb shows the sequencer as Illumina HiSeq 2500. A second PCR of roughly 7 to 11 cycles was performed with a sample-barcoded 5' primer and a J-beta primer mix. A unique molecular identifier was introduced onto each TCR beta cDNA molecule by a template-switch 5' adaptor carrying 12 random nucleotides. At least 3 million CDR3-containing paired-end reads were obtained from each sample. First-strand cDNA was synthesized from all RNA with the Mint cDNA synthesis kit, primed by a TRBC-specific oligonucleotide. All cDNA was treated with uracil-DNA glycosylase and then went through a first 18-cycle PCR with the universal primers M1SS and BC2_uni_R. Per the source publication's procedure: For normalization, 1 million high-quality reads were randomly selected from each sample, with every read carrying a distinct molecular identifier. Instead of being binned into consensus sequences, reads with shared molecular identifiers were discarded. MiTCR, run with a Q25 quality threshold and the strictest error-elimination algorithm, handled CDR3 identification, clonotype clustering and error correction. A nonparametric unseen species model with Euler transformation was used to estimate lower-bound total TCR beta diversity. TCRdb itself trimmed the public reads at Q25 with fastp, ran MiXCR and retained productive beta chains. Under each unique CDR3 protein, matching rows form one entry showing the most common genes and DNA. The V and J calls reflect TCRdb's pipeline rather than the authors' work. The sample contains 1,100,000 or so distinct CDR3 sequences, 45% of them found a single time. 18% of the sample comes from the top ten.

Systemically healthy Caucasian individuals from Russia, 35 to 50 in total and aged roughly 6 to 100 years, were included as donors. Each donor gave 8 to 10 milliliters of peripheral blood, drawn into EDTA-treated Vacutainer tubes. Ficoll-Paque density-gradient centrifugation was used to isolate PBMCs, with at least 7 million per sample. Total RNA was extracted from PBMCs with Trizol reagent, with at least 6 micrograms obtained per sample. The percentages of naive CD45RAhigh/CD27high T cells were determined by flow cytometry on a PBMC aliquot from every donor. On this clonotype itself: This clone's antigen is unknown. Per-base qualities were not stored, and no clone one base away is much larger.

Paper-wide results and their limitations: Estimates of total diversity based on one million sequenced T cells were regarded as lower bounds and as underestimates. Observed TCR beta diversity correlated strongly with the percentage of naive T cells measured by flow cytometry. Because profiling used bulk unsorted PBMCs, naive and antigen-experienced compartments could not be compared conclusively. As age increased, observed TCR beta diversity per million T cells dropped in a roughly linear way, and a significant reduction was already evident by age about 40. The long-lived group showed more naive CD4+ T cells, fewer expanded clones and increased TCR diversity than the aged group, suggesting age selection. Because the CMV infection status of the donors was unknown, age-related changes in expanded clonotypes may potentially have been confounded.

The CDR3, from cysteine to phenylalanine, totals 13 residues. The kept DNA is CDR3 alone, 39 bases in frame from the first base. V is shortened by 6 bases, J by 5 bases, and the region joining them spans 13 bases. CDR1 is given as SNHLY and CDR2 as FYNNEI, both from the germline V gene. This receptor chain uses TRBV2 and TRBJ2-5; TRBD2 is a weak D gene call, 6 bases matching. This sequence was found in a woman aged 55-75 years in good health. The sequencing sample was made of blood. The bases are TGTGCCAGCAGCCGGGACTGGCGGGAGACCCAGTACTTC. This is translated as CASSRDWRETQYF. With all but the CDR3 taken from the reference TRBV2 and TRBJ2-5 genes, the full variable domain is: EPEVTQTPSHQVTQMGQEVILRCVPISNHLYFYWYRQILGQKVEFLVSFYNNEISEKSEIFDDQFSVERPDGSNFTLKIRSTKLEDSAMYFCASSRDWRETQYFGPGTRLLVL.